One sample yielded the 26 T cell receptor beta chains listed below, sequenced in a study of cytomegalovirus exposure and HLA in healthy donors. A multiplex PCR was run with 60 Vbeta primers and 13 Jbeta primers. Here immunoSEQ multiplex PCR was the method, and the copy in TCRdb shows in-frame clones only, minus some. The sample gives 150,000 to 160,000 clones, 80% of which show up once; around 5.6% is in the top ten. The sequencing input was PBMCs. Source of these receptors: a woman in her 40s in good health and CMV-seropositive.

The V and J genes are TRBV19 and TRBJ2-1; the match to TRBD2 covers 9 bases. CDR3 length equals 15 residues. V shed 1 base and J 7 bases; nucleotides not matched to a gene: 5. Germline values: CDR1 LNHDA, CDR2 SQIVND (reference sequence). The CDR3 spells CASSIGSGRRNEQFF. The CDR3 DNA is TGTGCCAGTAGTATAGGAAGCGGGAGGAGGAATGAGCAGTTCTTC.

The chain uses TRBV9 and TRBJ2-7, with 11 bases that match TRBD2. There are 13 residues in the CDR3. With V trimmed by 4 bases and J by 5 bases, 2 bases remained unmatched. Germline CDR1 and CDR2: SGDLS and YYNGEE. CDR3 amino acids: CASSLAGGDEQYF. The CDR3 DNA reads as TGTGCCAGCAGCCTAGCGGGAGGCGACGAGCAGTACTTC.

This sequence joins TRBV6-1 and TRBJ2-7; TRBD2 might be the D (6 bases). Trimming shortened V by 7 bases and J by 2 bases, and 12 bases separated the two germline ends. The germline V gene has CDR1 MNHNS and CDR2 SASEGT. This CDR3 spans 13 amino acids. The CDR3 loop is CASTKWEAYEQYF. The CDR3 region has the DNA TGTGCCAGCACGAAGTGGGAGGCCTACGAGCAGTACTTC.

The rearrangement links TRBV6-6 to TRBJ2-3, with 12 positions matching TRBD2. CDR3 length: 15 residues. CDR1 is MNHNY and CDR2 is SVGAGI in the germline V gene (reference sequence). J lost 4 bases, V lost 6 bases, and 5 bases had no gene match. The chain's CDR3 is CASSRTSGNSDTQYF. CDR3 nucleotide sequence: TGTGCCAGCAGCCGGACTAGCGGGAATTCAGATACGCAGTATTTT.

This chain links TRBV6-6 with TRBJ2-3; the D is unclear. The germline V and J ends were trimmed by 3 bases and 0 bases, with 7 bases remaining between them. Germline values: CDR1 MNHNY, CDR2 SVGAGI (reference sequence). The CDR3 consists of 14 residues. The CDR3 nucleotides are TGTGCCAGCAGTTATAGCCTTAGCACAGATACGCAGTATTTT. Protein product: CASSYSLSTDTQYF.

Concerning this clone: Within the sample, other DNA sequences also encode this same CDR3. J is TRBJ2-3 and V is TRBV20-1; TRBD2 might be the D (5 bases). V lost 1 base and J lost 6, with 5 bases in between. CDR3 length: 11 residues. Looked up from germline, CDR1 is DFQATT and CDR2 is SNEGSKA (reference sequence). CDR3 amino acids: CSARGGDTQYF. The CDR3, as DNA: TGCAGTGCTAGAGGAGGGGATACGCAGTATTTT.

The rearrangement joins TRBV10-3 to TRBJ2-2; no definite D call. Trimming pared 5 bases from V and 4 bases from J, leaving 11 bases between. This CDR3 contains 14 residues. The V gene's germline CDR1 is ENHRY and CDR2 SYGVKD. CDR3 DNA: TGTGCCATCAGTACCTTAGAGAGCACCGGGGAGCTGTTTTTT. It specifies CAISTLESTGELFF.

The chain uses TRBV10-3 and TRBJ1-2; D is uncertain. This CDR3 has 14 residues. V lost 7 bases, J lost 8 bases, and 20 bases lay in between. The V gene's germline CDR1 is ENHRY and CDR2 SYGVKD. The DNA for the CDR3 is TGTGCCATCACCGTAGGGAAGGGAGGCTTGGGCTACACCTTC. This codes for CAITVGKGGLGYTF.

V gene TRBV6-4 combines with J gene TRBJ2-3, with 7 bases aligning to TRBD1. The CDR3 totals 15 residues. Germline-derived CDR1 and CDR2 are MRHNA and SNTAGT. Trimming at V came to 3 bases and at J to 3 bases, leaving 6 bases not matched to a gene. As DNA, the CDR3 is TGTGCCAGCAGTGAACAGGGGTCGGCTACAGATACGCAGTATTTT. This gives the protein CASSEQGSATDTQYF.

V is TRBV11-3 and J is TRBJ2-7, with 8 bases aligning to TRBD2. Germline V gene sequence: CDR1 SGHNT, CDR2 YENEEA. The V and J ends lost 3 bases and 2 bases, in that order; junction bases with no gene match: 3. This CDR3 is built from 14 residues. This CDR3 reads CASSFGGAAYEQYF. The CDR3 DNA sequence: TGTGCCAGCAGCTTCGGGGGGGCGGCCTACGAGCAGTACTTC.

The CDR3 here is CATTTGKGYEQYF. CDR3 nucleotide sequence: TGTGCCACCACGACAGGGAAAGGGTACGAGCAGTACTTC. The gene calls are TRBV28 and TRBJ2-7, with TRBD1 matching 7 bases. This CDR3 has 13 amino acids. Germline CDR1 is MDHEN and CDR2 is SYDVKM. V was pared by 10 bases and J by 4 bases, with 10 bases of the junction left unmatched.

This clone was detected only a few times. The chain joins TRBV9 to TRBJ2-3; unclear D gene. Trimming shortened V by 0 bases and J by 1 base, and 6 bases separated the two germline ends. This CDR3 contains 14 residues. Germline CDR1 SGDLS, CDR2 YYNGEE. The CDR3 nucleotides read TGTGCCAGCAGCGTAGTGGCGGGCACAGATACGCAGTATTTT. Translating gives CASSVVAGTDTQYF.

The chain combines TRBV4-1 with TRBJ2-5; tentatively, D is TRBD2 (6 bases). Germline loops: CDR1 MGHRA, CDR2 YSYEKL. Trimming cost V 0 bases and J 4 bases, with 21 bases left between them. CDR3 length: 18 amino acids. CDR3 residues: CASSQDPSDIFAGETQYF. The CDR3 DNA sequence: TGCGCCAGCAGCCAAGATCCTAGCGATATATTTGCAGGAGAGACCCAGTACTTC.

The rearrangement links TRBV28 to TRBJ1-4; 8 positions agree with TRBD1. Germline CDR1 MDHEN, CDR2 SYDVKM. Trimming removed 3 bases from V and 5 bases from J; junction bases left unmatched: 5. The CDR3 is 15 residues long. For the CDR3, the DNA is TGTGCCAGCAGTTTCTGGACAGGGCCGAATGAAAAACTGTTTTTT. As protein: CASSFWTGPNEKLFF.

The chain is built from TRBV5-1 and TRBJ2-7, with D tentatively TRBD2 (5 bases). This CDR3 region has 16 residues. The V gene's germline CDR1 is SGHRS and CDR2 YFSETQ. Trimming shortened V by 1 base and J by 4 bases, and 18 bases separated the two germline ends. The CDR3 DNA sequence: TGCGCCAGCAGCTTGCGCTCCGGGGTTGGCCCATACGAGCAGTACTTC. As protein: CASSLRSGVGPYEQYF.

The V gene is TRBV6-1, the J gene TRBJ2-7; D might be TRBD2 (6 bases). CDR3 length equals 13 residues. Trimming cost V 0 bases and J 10 bases, with 13 bases left between them. The germline CDR1 and CDR2 sequences are MNHNS and SASEGT. CDR3 in DNA: TGTGCCAGCAGTGAAGCCCCGGGGGTATACCAGTACTTC. It yields the protein CASSEAPGVYQYF.

V usage is TRBV28 and J usage is TRBJ2-1; TRBD1 matches at 8 bases. Germline V gives CDR1 MDHEN, CDR2 SYDVKM. The ends lost 6 bases at V and 2 bases at J; junction bases unmatched: 6. The CDR3 is 15 amino acids. This CDR3 reads CASRSPQGAYNEQFF. The DNA for the CDR3 is TGTGCCAGCAGATCGCCACAGGGGGCCTACAATGAGCAGTTCTTC.

V and J are TRBV27 and TRBJ2-7; perhaps TRBD1 as D (6 bases). CDR3 length: 16 residues. V dropped 5 bases and J dropped 3 bases, with 20 bases sitting between them. Germline-derived CDR1 and CDR2 are MNHEY and SMNVEV (reference sequence). CDR3 protein: CASSPISLQGNYEQYF. In DNA, the CDR3 is TGTGCCAGCAGTCCCATTTCCCTACAGGGAAACTACGAGCAGTACTTC.

The chain couples TRBV27 to TRBJ2-3; TRBD1 is a possible D gene (6 bases). This CDR3 comprises 14 residues. Germline CDR1 reads MNHEY; CDR2 reads SMNVEV (reference sequence). V lost 8 bases to trimming and J lost 1 base, with 13 bases between them. CDR3 loop: CASGWDTGTDTQYF. CDR3 sequence (DNA): TGTGCCAGCGGCTGGGACACCGGCACAGATACGCAGTATTTT.

V is TRBV30 and J is TRBJ2-1; TRBD1 might be the D (5 bases). The CDR3 length is 14 residues. Looked up from germline, CDR1 is GTSNPN and CDR2 is SVGIG (reference sequence). Trimming left V 0 bases short and J 5 bases short, with 11 bases between. The CDR3 protein is CAWSVHRGHNEQFF. In DNA, the CDR3 is TGTGCCTGGAGTGTACATAGGGGCCACAATGAGCAGTTCTTC.

This clone was recorded only once. This chain links TRBV6-5 with TRBJ2-7, with 7 bases that match TRBD2. The CDR3 loop spans 14 amino acids. V trimming: 8 bases; J trimming: 1 base; junction bases outside the gene matches: 8. Germline V CDR1 and CDR2: MNHEY, SVGAGI. CDR3 amino acids: CASSTSASSYEQYF. The DNA of the CDR3 is TGTGCCAGCTCCACTAGCGCCTCTTCCTACGAGCAGTACTTC.

This chain joins TRBV9 and TRBJ2-7, with 10 positions matching TRBD2. The J segment lost 4 bases and the V segment lost 0 bases, leaving 1 base of the junction unmatched. The CDR3 totals 14 residues. Germline loops: CDR1 SGDLS, CDR2 YYNGEE. The CDR3 is CASSVGGLAYEQYF. As DNA, the CDR3 is TGTGCCAGCAGCGTAGGGGGACTAGCGTACGAGCAGTACTTC. The full variable domain, with the rest looked up from reference TRBV9 and TRBJ2-7, is DSGVTQTPKHLITATGQRVTLRCSPRSGDLSVYWYQQSLDQGLQFLIQYYNGEERAKGNILERFSAQQFPDLHSELNLSSLELGDSALYFCASSVGGLAYEQYFGPGTRLTVT.

The chain combines TRBV5-1 with TRBJ2-7; 7 positions agree with TRBD1. Unmatched junction bases numbered 12, after V lost 4 bases and J lost 5 bases. Germline loops: CDR1 SGHRS, CDR2 YFSETQ. The length of the CDR3 is 15 residues. DNA for the CDR3: TGCGCCAGCAGCACAATACAGGGGAATCACAACGAGCAGTACTTC. The encoded protein is CASSTIQGNHNEQYF.

This chain links TRBV5-1 with TRBJ2-7, with 8 bases fitting TRBD1. V gave up 5 bases and J gave up 0 bases; unmatched junction bases: 7. Germline-derived CDR1 and CDR2 are SGHRS and YFSETQ. CDR3 length equals 15 residues. DNA of the CDR3: TGCGCCAGCAGGAATCGGACAGGGAGCTCCTACGAGCAGTACTTC. This translates into CASRNRTGSSYEQYF.

The chain links TRBV11-3 to TRBJ2-1, with a weak D call TRBD2 (6 bases). Germline V lookup: CDR1 SGHNT, CDR2 YENEEA. Trimming removed 3 bases from V and 9 bases from J, with 12 bases in between. The CDR3 runs 13 residues. CDR3 region: CASSFGLGSEQFF. The CDR3 DNA follows: TGTGCCAGCAGCTTCGGTCTCGGGAGTGAGCAGTTCTTC.

The J gene is TRBJ1-2, the V gene TRBV30; TRBD1 aligns across 7 bases. Germline V gene sequence: CDR1 GTSNPN, CDR2 SVGIG (reference sequence). V trimming: 0 bases; J trimming: 2 bases; junction bases outside the gene matches: 6. The CDR3 covers 15 residues. As DNA, the CDR3 is TGTGCCTGGAGTGTACCTGGCAGGGGGAACTATGGCTACACCTTC. This sequence encodes CAWSVPGRGNYGYTF.